The 14 T cell receptor beta chains below come from one sample, sequenced in a study of T-cell reconstitution after alpha-beta-depleted transplantation in children. TCRbeta library construction was performed incorporating unique molecular identifiers. MiXCR, applied by TCRdb to the PCR reads, yields one record per CDR3 protein. The sample yields just under 550,000 distinct CDR3 sequences, approximately 16% seen once. The specimen comprised PBMCs from the stem cell graft donor, sampled from the stem cell graft. The receptors derive from a human donor who donated a stem cell graft to a child with acute lymphoblastic leukemia.

The V call is TRBV7-6, the J call TRBJ2-2; D tentatively fits TRBD1 or TRBD2 (6 bases each). The CDR3 sequence is 18 residues long. The germline V gene encodes CDR1 SGHVS and CDR2 FNYEAQ. V dropped 4 bases and J dropped 4 bases, with 22 bases sitting between them. The CDR3 protein is CASSSPVKEGESTGELFF. The CDR3 bases are TGTGCCAGCAGCTCCCCCGTTAAGGAGGGGGAGAGCACCGGGGAGCTGTTTTTT.

The chain joins TRBV12-3 or TRBV12-4 to TRBJ2-1; D gene uncertain. Trimming stripped 0 bases from V and 5 bases from J, with 14 bases between. The length of the CDR3 is 16 residues. CDR3 region: CASSLARGSQDNEQFF. The CDR3 DNA is TGTGCCAGCAGTTTAGCGCGTGGTAGCCAAGACAATGAGCAGTTCTTC.

This clonotype appeared a few times. V gene TRBV27 combines with J gene TRBJ2-7; TRBD1 matches 9 bases. The CDR3 spans 14 residues. J lost 5 bases, V lost 4 bases, and 6 bases had no gene match. CDR1 is MNHEY and CDR2 is SMNVEV in the germline V gene (reference sequence). Written as DNA, the CDR3 is TGTGCCAGCAGTTACGGGACAGGGACCCACGAGCAGTACTTC. As protein: CASSYGTGTHEQYF.

This clonotype was seen more than once but under ten times. The CDR3, as DNA: TGTGCCAGCAGTTATACGGGACAGTCCTACGAGCAGTACTTC. Its translation is CASSYTGQSYEQYF. The rearrangement uses TRBV27 and TRBJ2-7; 7 nucleotides match TRBD1. The CDR3 has 14 residues. V gave up 4 bases and J gave up 1 base; unmatched junction bases: 4. The germline gives CDR1 MNHEY, CDR2 SMNVEV (reference sequence).

The sample holds a few counts of this clonotype. The rearrangement joins TRBV15 to TRBJ1-2; no clear D. CDR3 length equals 15 residues. CDR1 is LNHNV and CDR2 is YYDKDF in the germline V gene (reference sequence). Trimming shortened V by 5 bases and J by 3 bases, and 16 bases separated the two germline ends. In DNA form, the CDR3 reads TGTGCCACCAGCTACGATTTGACATTGGACTATGGCTACACCTTC. Translating it yields CATSYDLTLDYGYTF. The variable domain in full, completed from reference TRBV15 and TRBJ1-2, reads DAMVIQNPRYQVTQFGKPVTLSCSQTLNHNVMYWYQQKSSQAPKLLFHYYDKDFNNEADTPDNFQSRRPNTSFCFLDIRSPGLGDTAMYLCATSYDLTLDYGYTFGSGTRLTVV.

This clonotype was seen a handful of times. The V and J genes are TRBV20-1 and TRBJ1-2; TRBD1 agrees at 7 bases. The length of the CDR3 is 12 residues. V lost 5 bases and J lost 8; bases outside the gene matches: 8. The germline V gene encodes CDR1 DFQATT and CDR2 SNEGSKA (reference sequence). The CDR3 spells CSALRQGGGYTF. The CDR3 coding sequence is TGCAGTGCTCTCCGACAGGGCGGGGGCTACACCTTC.

The chain carries TRBV19 and TRBJ1-3; no firm D call. Germline assignment: CDR1 LNHDA and CDR2 SQIVND (reference sequence). The CDR3 has 15 residues. Trimming removed 3 bases at V and 4 bases at J, with 13 bases between. The CDR3 DNA follows: TGTGCCAGTAGTATCTTCGAGGATCCCGGAAACACCATATATTTT. Translated: CASSIFEDPGNTIYF.

V and J are TRBV13 and TRBJ1-1, with D possibly TRBD1 on 5 matching bases. The length of the CDR3 is 14 residues. CDR1 is PRHDT, CDR2 FYEKMQ, per germline (reference sequence). V was pared by 6 bases and J by 6 bases, with 17 bases between. CDR3 nucleotides: TGTGCCAGCAGGGCGTCGGGGGTCTTTCCTGAAGCTTTCTTT. This encodes CASRASGVFPEAFF.

In its sample, this clonotype was seen a few times. V is TRBV10-3 and J is TRBJ2-3; D is perhaps TRBD2 (6 bases). Germline V gene lookup returns CDR1 ENHRY and CDR2 SYGVKD. Trimming shortened V by 3 bases and J by 1 base, and 14 bases separated the two germline ends. The CDR3 sequence is 16 residues long. The CDR3 sequence is CAISEVLERGTDTQYF. CDR3 bases: TGTGCCATCAGTGAAGTTTTAGAGCGGGGCACAGATACGCAGTATTTT.

This clonotype was recorded a few times. The chain has TRBV7-9 and TRBJ2-3; possible D gene TRBD1, 5 bases. The germline V and J ends were trimmed by 10 bases and 0 bases, with 20 bases remaining between them. In germline, CDR1 is SEHNR, CDR2 FQNEAQ (reference sequence). The CDR3 spans 16 residues. The CDR3 nucleotides are TGTGCCACCCCGGGCCCTAGGGGAACCAGCACAGATACGCAGTATTTT. Translating gives CATPGPRGTSTDTQYF.

The chain employs TRBV18 and TRBJ2-7; no firm D call. The V gene lost 5 bases and the J gene lost 0 bases, with 11 bases spanning the gap. The CDR3 length is 14 residues. CDR1 is KGHSH, CDR2 LQKENI, per germline. CDR3 region: CASSTTGYSYEQYF. The CDR3 coding sequence is TGTGCCAGCTCAACCACGGGCTACTCCTACGAGCAGTACTTC.

V is TRBV7-2 and J is TRBJ2-2; D may match TRBD1 or TRBD2 (5 bases each). CDR3 length: 15 amino acids. CDR1 and CDR2 (germline): SGHTA, FQGNSA. Trimming left V 3 bases short and J 1 base short, with 9 bases between. In DNA form, the CDR3 reads TGTGCCAGCAGCTTTCTTGGGGGGAACACCGGGGAGCTGTTTTTT. It specifies CASSFLGGNTGELFF.

This clonotype has only a few counts. The chain recombines TRBV5-1 with TRBJ2-3; TRBD1 aligns across 7 bases. This CDR3 comprises 14 residues. The germline V gene has CDR1 SGHRS and CDR2 YFSETQ. Losses at the gene ends were 2 bases for V and 5 bases for J; bases not matched to a gene: 5. CDR3 residues: CASSLGYRGDTQYF. Written as DNA, the CDR3 is TGCGCCAGCAGCTTAGGATACAGGGGAGATACGCAGTATTTT.

The chain is built from TRBV6-1 and TRBJ2-7; the D is unclear. V lost 3 bases and J lost 0, with 12 bases in between. The CDR3 spans 15 residues. Germline CDR1 is MNHNS and CDR2 is SASEGT. CDR3 region: CASSEGTDGSYEQYF. CDR3 coding DNA: TGTGCCAGCAGTGAGGGAACGGATGGCTCCTACGAGCAGTACTTC.